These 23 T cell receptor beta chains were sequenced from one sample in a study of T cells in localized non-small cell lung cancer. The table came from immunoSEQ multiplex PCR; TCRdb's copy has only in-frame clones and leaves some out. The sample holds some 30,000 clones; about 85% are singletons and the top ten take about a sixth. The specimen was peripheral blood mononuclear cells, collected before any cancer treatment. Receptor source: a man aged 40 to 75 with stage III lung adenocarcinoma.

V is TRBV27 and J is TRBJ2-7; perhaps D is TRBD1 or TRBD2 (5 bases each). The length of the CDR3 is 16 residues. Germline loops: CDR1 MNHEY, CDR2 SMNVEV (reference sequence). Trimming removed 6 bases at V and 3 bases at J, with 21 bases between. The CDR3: CASSRSRARAGYEQYF. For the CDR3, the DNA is TGTGCCAGCAGCCGATCGCGGGCCAGGGCAGGCTACGAGCAGTACTTC.

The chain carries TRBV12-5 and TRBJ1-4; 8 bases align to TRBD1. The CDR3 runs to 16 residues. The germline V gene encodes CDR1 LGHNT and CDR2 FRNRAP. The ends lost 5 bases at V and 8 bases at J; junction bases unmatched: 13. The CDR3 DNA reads TGTGCTAGTGGTCTAGGGGCCACAGGGGGAGGAGAAAAACTGTTTTTT. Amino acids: CASGLGATGGGEKLFF. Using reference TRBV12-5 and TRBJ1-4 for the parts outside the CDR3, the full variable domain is DARVTQTPRHKVTEMGQEVTMRCQPILGHNTVFWYRQTMMQGLELLAYFRNRAPLDDSGMPKDRFSAEMPDATLATLKIQPSEPRDSAVYFCASGLGATGGGEKLFFGSGTQLSVL.

DNA of the CDR3: TGCGCCAGCAGCTTGTTAGGTCGCGGGGGCAACTCCTACAATGAGCAGTTCTTC. Protein sequence: CASSLLGRGGNSYNEQFF. This rearrangement joins TRBV5-1 to TRBJ2-1; D may be TRBD2 (7 bases). This CDR3 spans 18 amino acids. Deletions cut 1 base from V and 0 bases from J, with 17 bases between. CDR1 is SGHRS and CDR2 is YFSETQ in the germline V gene.

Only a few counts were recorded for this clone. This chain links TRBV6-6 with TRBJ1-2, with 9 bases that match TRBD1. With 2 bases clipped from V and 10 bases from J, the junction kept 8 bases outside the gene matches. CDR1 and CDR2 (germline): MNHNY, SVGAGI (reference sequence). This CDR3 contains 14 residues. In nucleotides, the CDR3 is TGTGCCAGCAGTTACGGGACAGGGTTCATCGACTACACCTTC. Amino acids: CASSYGTGFIDYTF.

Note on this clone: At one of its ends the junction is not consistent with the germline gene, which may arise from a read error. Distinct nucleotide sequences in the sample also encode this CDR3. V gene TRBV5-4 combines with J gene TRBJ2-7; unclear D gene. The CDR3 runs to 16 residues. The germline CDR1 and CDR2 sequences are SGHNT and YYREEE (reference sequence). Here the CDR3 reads CASSLGPPLRSYEQYF. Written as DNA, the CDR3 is TGTGCCAGCAGCTTGGGACCACCCTTGCGCTCCTATGAGCAGTACTTC.

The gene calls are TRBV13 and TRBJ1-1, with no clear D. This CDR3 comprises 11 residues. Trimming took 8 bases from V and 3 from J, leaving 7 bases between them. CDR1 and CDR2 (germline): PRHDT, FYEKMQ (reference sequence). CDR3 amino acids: CASSGYTEAFF. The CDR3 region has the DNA TGTGCCAGCTCTGGGTACACTGAAGCTTTCTTT.

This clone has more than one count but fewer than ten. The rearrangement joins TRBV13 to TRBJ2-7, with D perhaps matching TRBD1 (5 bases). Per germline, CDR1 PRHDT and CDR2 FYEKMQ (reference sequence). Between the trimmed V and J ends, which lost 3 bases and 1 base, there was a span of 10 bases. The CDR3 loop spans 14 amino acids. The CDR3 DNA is TGTGCCAGCAGCTTTGGGGCGAGTTCCTACGAGCAGTACTTC. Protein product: CASSFGASSYEQYF.

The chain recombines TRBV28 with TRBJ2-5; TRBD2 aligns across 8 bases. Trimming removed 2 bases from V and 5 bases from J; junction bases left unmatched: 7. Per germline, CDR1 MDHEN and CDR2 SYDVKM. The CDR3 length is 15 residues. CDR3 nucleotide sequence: TGTGCCAGCAGTTTAATGAGCGGGGGCGCGGAGACCCAGTACTTC. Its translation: CASSLMSGGAETQYF.

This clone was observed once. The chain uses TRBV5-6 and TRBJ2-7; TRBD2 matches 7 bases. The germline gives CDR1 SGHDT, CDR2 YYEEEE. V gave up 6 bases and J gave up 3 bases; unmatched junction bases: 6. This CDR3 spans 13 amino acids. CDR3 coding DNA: TGTGCCAGCACCGGGGAGGGTATCTACGAGCAGTACTTC. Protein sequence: CASTGEGIYEQYF.

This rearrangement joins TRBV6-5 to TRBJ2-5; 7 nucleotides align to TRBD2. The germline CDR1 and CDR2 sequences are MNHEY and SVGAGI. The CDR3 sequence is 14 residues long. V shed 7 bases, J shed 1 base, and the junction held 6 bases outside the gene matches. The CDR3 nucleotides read TGTGCCAGCAATGGCGGGGGACGCCAAGAGACCCAGTACTTC. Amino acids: CASNGGGRQETQYF.

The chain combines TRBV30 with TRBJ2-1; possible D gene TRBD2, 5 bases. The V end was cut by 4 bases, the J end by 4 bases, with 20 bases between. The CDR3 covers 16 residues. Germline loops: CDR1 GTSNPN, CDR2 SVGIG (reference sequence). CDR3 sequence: CAWNRLGRVLYNEQFF. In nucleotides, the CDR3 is TGTGCCTGGAACCGGCTAGGGCGGGTCCTTTACAATGAGCAGTTCTTC.

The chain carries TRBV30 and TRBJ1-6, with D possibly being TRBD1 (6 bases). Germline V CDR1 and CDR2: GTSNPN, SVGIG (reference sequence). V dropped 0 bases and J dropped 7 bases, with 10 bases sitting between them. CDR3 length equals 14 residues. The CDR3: CAWSVGQPNSPLHF. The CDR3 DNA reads TGTGCCTGGAGTGTAGGACAGCCAAATTCACCCCTCCACTTT.

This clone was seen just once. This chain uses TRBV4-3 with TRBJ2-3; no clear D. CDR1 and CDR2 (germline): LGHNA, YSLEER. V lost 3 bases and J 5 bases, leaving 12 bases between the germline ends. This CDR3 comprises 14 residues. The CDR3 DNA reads TGCGCCAGCAGCCACAGGACGTCGCTAGATACGCAGTATTTT. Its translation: CASSHRTSLDTQYF.

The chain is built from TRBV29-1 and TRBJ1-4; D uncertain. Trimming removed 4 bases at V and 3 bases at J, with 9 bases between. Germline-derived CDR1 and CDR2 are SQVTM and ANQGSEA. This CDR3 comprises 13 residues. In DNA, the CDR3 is TGCAGCGTTGGAGGGCGACCTAATGAAAAACTGTTTTTT. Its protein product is CSVGGRPNEKLFF.

In DNA form, the CDR3 reads TGTGCCAGCAGCTTAAGTGGACAGGGGGAGAAACTGTTTTTT. It codes for CASSLSGQGEKLFF. The chain recombines TRBV7-6 with TRBJ1-4, with 10 nucleotides matching TRBD1. The germline gives CDR1 SGHVS, CDR2 FNYEAQ. J was trimmed by 11 bases and V by 2 bases; bases with no gene match: 5. This CDR3 contains 14 residues.

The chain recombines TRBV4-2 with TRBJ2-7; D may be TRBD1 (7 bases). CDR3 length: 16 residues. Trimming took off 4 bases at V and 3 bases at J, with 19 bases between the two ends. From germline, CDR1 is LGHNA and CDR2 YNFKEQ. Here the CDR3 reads CASSRPLGGGLYEQYF. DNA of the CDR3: TGTGCCAGCAGCCGGCCCCTAGGAGGGGGCCTCTACGAGCAGTACTTC.

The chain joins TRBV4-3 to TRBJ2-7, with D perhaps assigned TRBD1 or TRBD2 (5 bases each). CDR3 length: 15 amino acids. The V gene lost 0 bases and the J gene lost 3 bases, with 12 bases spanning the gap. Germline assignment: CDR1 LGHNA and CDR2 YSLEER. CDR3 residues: CASSQDRGRNYEQYF. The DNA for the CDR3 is TGCGCCAGCAGCCAAGATCGGGGACGGAACTACGAGCAGTACTTC.

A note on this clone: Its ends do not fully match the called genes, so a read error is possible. DNA of the CDR3: TGTGCCAGCAGCTTAGAACAGGGGGCTGGGAACACCATATATTTT. Protein: CASSLEQGAGNTIYF. This chain joins TRBV7-2 and TRBJ1-3; 9 bases are shared with TRBD1. Germline assignment: CDR1 SGHTA and CDR2 FQGNSA. The CDR3 runs to 15 residues.

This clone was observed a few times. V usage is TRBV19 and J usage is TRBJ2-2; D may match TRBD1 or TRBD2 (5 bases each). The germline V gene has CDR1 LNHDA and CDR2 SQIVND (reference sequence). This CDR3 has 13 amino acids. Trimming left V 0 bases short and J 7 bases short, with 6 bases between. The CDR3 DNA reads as TGTGCCAGTAGTATAGAGGGGGTCGGGGAGCTGTTTTTT. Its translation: CASSIEGVGELFF.

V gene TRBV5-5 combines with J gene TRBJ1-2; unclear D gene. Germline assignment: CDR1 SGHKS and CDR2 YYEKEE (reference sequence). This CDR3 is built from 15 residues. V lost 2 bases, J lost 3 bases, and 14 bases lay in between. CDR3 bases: TGTGCCAGCAGCTTCTGGACTCTTACCGACTATGGCTACACCTTC. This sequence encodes CASSFWTLTDYGYTF.

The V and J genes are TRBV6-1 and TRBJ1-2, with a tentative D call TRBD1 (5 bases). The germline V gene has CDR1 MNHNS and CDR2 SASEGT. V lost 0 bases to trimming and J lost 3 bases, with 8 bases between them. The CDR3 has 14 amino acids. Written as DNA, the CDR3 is TGTGCCAGCAGTGAAGCGGGGACTTACTATGGCTACACCTTC. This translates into CASSEAGTYYGYTF.

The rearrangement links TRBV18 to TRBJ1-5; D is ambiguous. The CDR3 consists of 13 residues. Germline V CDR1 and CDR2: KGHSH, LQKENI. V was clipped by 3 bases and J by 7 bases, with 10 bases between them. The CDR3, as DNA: TGTGCCAGCTCACCCCATCAAGAGCAGCCCCAGCATTTT. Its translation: CASSPHQEQPQHF.

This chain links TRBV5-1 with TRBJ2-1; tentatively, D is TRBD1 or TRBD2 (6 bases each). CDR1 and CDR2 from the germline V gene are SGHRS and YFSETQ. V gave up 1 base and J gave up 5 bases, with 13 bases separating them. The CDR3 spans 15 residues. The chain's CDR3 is CASSLIGGADNEQFF. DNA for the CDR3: TGCGCCAGCAGCTTGATCGGGGGCGCCGACAATGAGCAGTTCTTC.